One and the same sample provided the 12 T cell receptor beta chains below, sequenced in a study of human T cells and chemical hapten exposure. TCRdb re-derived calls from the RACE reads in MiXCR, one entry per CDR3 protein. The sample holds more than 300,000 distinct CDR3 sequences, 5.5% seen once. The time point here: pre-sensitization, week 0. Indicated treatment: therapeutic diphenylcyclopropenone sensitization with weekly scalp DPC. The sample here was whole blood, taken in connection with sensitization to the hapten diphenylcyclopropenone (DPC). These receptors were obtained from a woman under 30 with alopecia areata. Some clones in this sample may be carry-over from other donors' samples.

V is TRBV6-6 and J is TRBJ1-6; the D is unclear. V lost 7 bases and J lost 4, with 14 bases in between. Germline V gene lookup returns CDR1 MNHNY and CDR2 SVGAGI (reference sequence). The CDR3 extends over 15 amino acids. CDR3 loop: CASTKTELYNSPLHF. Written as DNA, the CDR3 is TGTGCCAGCACTAAGACGGAGCTGTATAATTCACCCCTCCACTTT.

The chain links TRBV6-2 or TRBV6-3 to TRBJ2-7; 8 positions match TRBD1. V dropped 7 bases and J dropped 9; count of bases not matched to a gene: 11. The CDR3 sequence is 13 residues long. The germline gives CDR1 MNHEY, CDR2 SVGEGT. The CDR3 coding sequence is TGTGCCAGCACCCCAACGACAGGGGTTTGGCAGTACTTC. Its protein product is CASTPTTGVWQYF.

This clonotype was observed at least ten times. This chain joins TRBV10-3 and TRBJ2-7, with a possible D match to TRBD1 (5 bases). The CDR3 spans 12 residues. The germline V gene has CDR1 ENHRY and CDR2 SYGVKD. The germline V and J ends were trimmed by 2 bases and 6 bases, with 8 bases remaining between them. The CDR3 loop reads CAISEPGSEQYF. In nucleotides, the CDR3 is TGTGCCATCAGTGAGCCAGGGTCCGAGCAGTACTTC.

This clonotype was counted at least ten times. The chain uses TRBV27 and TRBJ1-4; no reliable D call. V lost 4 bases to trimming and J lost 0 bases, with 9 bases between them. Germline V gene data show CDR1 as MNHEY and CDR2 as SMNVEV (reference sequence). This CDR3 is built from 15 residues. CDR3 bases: TGTGCCAGCAGTTATCGGGCCGCAACTAATGAAAAACTGTTTTTT. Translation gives CASSYRAATNEKLFF.

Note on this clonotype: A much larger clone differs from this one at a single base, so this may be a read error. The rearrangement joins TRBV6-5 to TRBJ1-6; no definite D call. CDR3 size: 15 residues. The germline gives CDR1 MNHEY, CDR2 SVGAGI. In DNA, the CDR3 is TGTGGCAGCAGTTACAGCCCGGCAGGAAATTCACCCCTCCACTTT. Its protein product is CGSSYSPAGNSPLHF.

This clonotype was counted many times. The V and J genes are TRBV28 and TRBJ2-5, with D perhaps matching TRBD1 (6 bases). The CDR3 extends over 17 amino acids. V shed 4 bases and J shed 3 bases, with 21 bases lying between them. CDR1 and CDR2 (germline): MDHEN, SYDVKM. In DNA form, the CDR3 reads TGTGCCAGCAGTTCCTTCTTCGGGACATCCGTTAAAGAGACCCAGTACTTC. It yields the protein CASSSFFGTSVKETQYF.

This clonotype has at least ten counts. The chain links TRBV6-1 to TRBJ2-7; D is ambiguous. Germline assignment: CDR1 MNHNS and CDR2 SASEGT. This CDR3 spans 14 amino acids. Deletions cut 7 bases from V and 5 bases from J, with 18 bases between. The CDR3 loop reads CASNLPGPGHEQYF. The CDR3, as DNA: TGTGCCAGCAACCTACCGGGTCCGGGCCACGAGCAGTACTTC.

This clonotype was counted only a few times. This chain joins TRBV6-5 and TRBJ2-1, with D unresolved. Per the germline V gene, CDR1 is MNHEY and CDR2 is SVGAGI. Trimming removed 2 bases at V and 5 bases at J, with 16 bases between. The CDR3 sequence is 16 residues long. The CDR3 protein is CASSYLSVGFHNEQFF. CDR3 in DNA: TGTGCCAGCAGTTACCTTTCGGTAGGCTTCCACAATGAGCAGTTCTTC.

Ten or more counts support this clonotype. The CDR3 DNA reads as TGTGCCAGCAGTTTTCGCGCGGCAGGGAAAGGCTACACCTTC. Protein: CASSFRAAGKGYTF. This chain links TRBV12-3 or TRBV12-4 with TRBJ1-2; the D gene is possibly TRBD1 (5 bases). Trimming shortened V by 3 bases and J by 8 bases, and 16 bases separated the two germline ends. The CDR3 totals 14 residues.

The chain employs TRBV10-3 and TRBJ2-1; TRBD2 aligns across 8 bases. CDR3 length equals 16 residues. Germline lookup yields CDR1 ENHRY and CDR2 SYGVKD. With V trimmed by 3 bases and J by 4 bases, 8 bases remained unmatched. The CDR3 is CAISDSERGPYNEQFF. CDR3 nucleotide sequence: TGTGCCATCAGTGATTCGGAGCGGGGGCCATACAATGAGCAGTTCTTC.

In nucleotides, the CDR3 is TGCAGTGCTAGCGGGACAGGGCTCAATCAGCCCCAGCATTTT. It encodes CSASGTGLNQPQHF. This chain links TRBV20-1 with TRBJ1-5, with 9 positions matching TRBD1. Germline CDR1 and CDR2: DFQATT and SNEGSKA (reference sequence). The CDR3 loop spans 14 amino acids. J lost 3 bases, V lost 3 bases, and 3 bases had no gene match.

CDR3 protein: CASSLGQRGRIDTQYF. CDR3 DNA: TGTGCCAGCAGCTTAGGCCAGCGGGGGCGTATAGATACGCAGTATTTT. The chain is built from TRBV7-2 and TRBJ2-3, with 8 positions matching TRBD2. Unmatched junction bases numbered 8, after V lost 1 base and J lost 5 bases. The CDR3 length is 16 residues. From germline, CDR1 is SGHTA and CDR2 FQGNSA.